This T cell receptor beta chain was documented in a study of glioma-infiltrating T cells. Study information: Target coverage was roughly 4- to 10-fold for about 940,000 blood T cells. General study points: Signature shared blood CDR3 motifs were enriched in low-divergence and depleted in high-divergence patients. Tissue-blood divergence was below expectation in non-neoplastic patients, above in gliomas.

Trimming removed 4 bases from V and 1 base from J, with 13 bases in between. Germline V gives CDR1 LGHDT, CDR2 YNNKEL (reference sequence). CDR3 length: 15 residues. Using RNA template, CDR3s of TCR alpha and beta were amplified with iRepertoire arm-PCR. For one-step reverse transcription and amplification, about 85-400 ng of tissue mRNA or PBMC total RNA was used. TCRdb reprocessed the multiplex PCR reads via MiXCR and lists one record per CDR3 protein. Among about 380,000 distinct CDR3 sequences listed, 41% were seen once. This clonotype came up a few times. Antigen unknown. The sample comprised glioma tissue, nonneoplastic brain tissue, or PBMCs (not recorded which). The chain has TRBV3-1 and TRBJ2-5; D unclear. The sequence was collected from a human donor with low-grade glioma or glioblastoma, undergoing nonglioma brain surgery, or in good health (not recorded which). The CDR3 DNA sequence: TGTGCCAGCAGCCCCGGTTGGTCTAGCCAAGAGACCCAGTACTTC. Its protein is CASSPGWSSQETQYF.